The 25 T cell receptor beta chains below were found in one sample sequenced in a study of radiotherapy plus CTLA-4 blockade in lung cancer. The method was immunoSEQ multiplex PCR; TCRdb's version includes in-frame clones alone and lacks a portion of them. The profile shows 50,000 to 65,000 clones, around 80% of them singletons. Sequences were derived from peripheral blood, sampled from a patient treated with radiotherapy plus ipilimumab. Receptors originate from a human donor with non-small cell lung cancer who had a complete response to radiotherapy plus ipilimumab.

The chain links TRBV19 to TRBJ1-2, with D perhaps TRBD1 (5 bases). V was pared by 5 bases and J by 1 base, with 14 bases between. In germline, CDR1 is LNHDA, CDR2 SQIVND (reference sequence). The CDR3 is 15 amino acids. CDR3 DNA: TGTGCCAGTAGTCCCGGCCCGGGGGGTAACTATGGCTACACCTTC. This codes for CASSPGPGGNYGYTF. Using reference TRBV19 and TRBJ1-2 for the parts outside the CDR3, the full variable domain is DGGITQSPKYLFRKEGQNVTLSCEQNLNHDAMYWYRQDPGQGLRLIYYSQIVNDFQKGDIAEGYSVSREKKESFPLTVTSAQKNPTAFYLCASSPGPGGNYGYTFGSGTRLTVV.

The chain joins TRBV10-3 to TRBJ1-6, with 8 bases fitting TRBD1. From germline, CDR1 is ENHRY and CDR2 SYGVKD. The CDR3 totals 15 residues. The J segment lost 0 bases and the V segment lost 10 bases, leaving 5 bases of the junction unmatched. The CDR3: CATGTGFSYNSPLHF. In nucleotides, the CDR3 is TGTGCCACTGGGACAGGATTCTCCTATAATTCACCCCTCCACTTT.

This rearrangement joins TRBV5-1 to TRBJ2-2; no firm D call. The germline gives CDR1 SGHRS, CDR2 YFSETQ. There are 15 residues in the CDR3. V was trimmed by 0 bases and J by 4 bases, leaving 10 bases between them. The CDR3 nucleotides read TGCGCCAGCAGCTTGGAGAGCCGGGTCACCGGGGAGCTGTTTTTT. This encodes CASSLESRVTGELFF.

This clone was counted only a few times. The genes are TRBV7-9 and TRBJ2-7; D is perhaps TRBD1 (5 bases). The length of the CDR3 is 11 residues. Germline loops: CDR1 SEHNR, CDR2 FQNEAQ (reference sequence). Here the CDR3 DNA reads TGCCTCAGGGCTCCAAACTACGAGCAGTACGTC. It translates to CLRAPNYEQYV.

The rearrangement uses TRBV4-1 and TRBJ1-5, with TRBD1 matching over 8 bases. The CDR3 is made up of 18 amino acids. V shed 1 base, J shed 5 bases, and the junction held 13 bases outside the gene matches. Germline CDR1 is MGHRA and CDR2 is YSYEKL. CDR3 protein: CASSQVLSRQGRDQPQHF. Here the CDR3 DNA reads TGCGCCAGCAGCCAAGTCCTATCTAGACAGGGGAGGGATCAGCCCCAGCATTTT.

The J gene is TRBJ2-7, the V gene TRBV5-6; 9 bases are a match to TRBD2. In germline, CDR1 is SGHDT, CDR2 YYEEEE. This CDR3 is 14 amino acids long. After removal of 2 bases from V and 7 bases from J, the junction contained 7 bases not matched to a gene. This CDR3 is CASSFAGGVSEQYV. The CDR3 DNA is TGTGCCAGCAGCTTCGCGGGAGGGGTATCGGAGCAGTACGTC.

DNA of the CDR3: TGTGCCAGCAGCTTAGAGGAGCCATTGGTGGGTGAGCAGTTCTTC. Translating gives CASSLEEPLVGEQFF. V gene TRBV7-9 combines with J gene TRBJ2-1; D is ambiguous. Trimming removed 1 base from V and 9 bases from J, with 16 bases in between. CDR1 is SEHNR, CDR2 FQNEAQ, per germline (reference sequence). CDR3 length equals 15 residues.

The chain couples TRBV7-8 to TRBJ1-2; 8 positions match TRBD1. Germline lookup yields CDR1 SGHVS and CDR2 FQNEAQ. CDR3 size: 16 residues. J gave up 8 bases and V 1 base, and 12 bases lay outside the gene matches. The CDR3 region has the DNA TGTGCCAGCAGCTTAGACCGAGGGACAGGCGTAAAAGGCTACACCTTC. The encoded protein is CASSLDRGTGVKGYTF.

The chain couples TRBV18 to TRBJ2-6; D is unresolved. V was cut by 3 bases and J by 0 bases, with 6 bases left in between. This CDR3 is 15 amino acids long. Germline CDR1 KGHSH, CDR2 LQKENI. CDR3 residues: CASSPPSSGANVLTF. In DNA form, the CDR3 reads TGTGCCAGCTCACCTCCCAGCTCTGGGGCCAACGTCCTGACTTTC. Complete variable domain (other parts from reference TRBV18 and TRBJ2-6): NAGVMQNPRHLVRRRGQEARLRCSPMKGHSHVYWYRQLPEEGLKFMVYLQKENIIDESGMPKERFSAEFPKEGPSILRIQQVVRGDSAAYFCASSPPSSGANVLTFGAGSRLTVL.

The chain employs TRBV27 and TRBJ1-2; 9 bases line up with TRBD1. Germline CDR1 MNHEY, CDR2 SMNVEV (reference sequence). Trimming took 3 bases from V and 4 from J; bases not matched to a gene: 3. The CDR3 length is 14 residues. The CDR3 DNA reads as TGTGCCAGCAGTTTTTCGGGACAGGGCTATGGCTACACCTTC. Translating it yields CASSFSGQGYGYTF.

DNA of the CDR3: TGTGCCAGCAGCAGAGGCTCCTACAATGAGCAGTTCTTC. This gives the protein CASSRGSYNEQFF. V is TRBV25-1 and J is TRBJ2-1; D ambiguous. This CDR3 spans 13 amino acids. The V gene's germline CDR1 is MGHDK and CDR2 SYGVNS. V was trimmed by 6 bases and J by 0 bases, leaving 6 bases between them.

The CDR3 coding sequence is TGTGCCAGCAGCTCGCCCCGGGGGGCTTCCACTGAAGCTTTCTTT. It yields the protein CASSSPRGASTEAFF. The genes are TRBV11-2 and TRBJ1-1, with D maybe TRBD1 (6 bases). Germline loops: CDR1 SGHAT, CDR2 FQNNGV. The CDR3 spans 15 residues. Trimming took off 4 bases at V and 4 bases at J, with 16 bases between the two ends.

The J gene is TRBJ2-5, the V gene TRBV28; TRBD1 agrees at 10 bases. This CDR3 is built from 19 residues. Trimming removed 4 bases from V and 5 bases from J; junction bases left unmatched: 19. CDR1 is MDHEN and CDR2 is SYDVKM in the germline V gene. This CDR3 is CASSSPGQGRVGVRETQYF. The CDR3 bases are TGTGCCAGCAGTTCTCCGGGACAGGGGAGAGTAGGGGTTCGGGAGACCCAGTACTTC.

In DNA, the CDR3 is TGTGCCAGCGGCAAGATGACAGGGTGGTCCTCCTACGAGCAGTACTTC. Protein product: CASGKMTGWSSYEQYF. The chain carries TRBV5-4 and TRBJ2-7; 7 bases align to TRBD1. The germline V gene encodes CDR1 SGHNT and CDR2 YYREEE (reference sequence). The V and J ends lost 7 bases and 0 bases, in that order; junction bases with no gene match: 13. This CDR3 has 16 residues.

This clone has more than one count but fewer than ten. This chain links TRBV4-3 with TRBJ1-4, with TRBD1 as a possible D gene (5 bases). This CDR3 has 16 residues. Trimming shortened V by 3 bases and J by 3 bases, and 14 bases separated the two germline ends. From germline, CDR1 is LGHNA and CDR2 YSLEER. CDR3 sequence: CASSQSTPRANEKLFF. CDR3 bases: TGCGCCAGCAGCCAGTCGACCCCCAGGGCTAATGAAAAACTGTTTTTT.

This clone occurred once. The V call is TRBV14, the J call TRBJ1-6; a weak D match, TRBD1 (5 bases). Germline assignment: CDR1 SGHDN and CDR2 FVKESK. CDR3 length: 15 residues. Between the trimmed V and J ends, which lost 1 base and 13 bases, there was a span of 17 bases. The CDR3 region is CASSQGEGTVFPLHF. The CDR3 region has the DNA TGTGCCAGCAGCCAAGGGGAGGGGACGGTTTTTCCCCTCCACTTT.

This clone came up a few times. The chain has TRBV6-1 and TRBJ2-7, with 7 bases that match TRBD2. The CDR3 is 16 residues long. The J segment lost 3 bases and the V segment lost 1 base, leaving 9 bases of the junction unmatched. Looked up from germline, CDR1 is MNHNS and CDR2 is SASEGT. Written as DNA, the CDR3 is TGTGCCAGCAGTGAAGAGGGACGAGCGGGGTTCTACGAGCAGTACTTC. This encodes CASSEEGRAGFYEQYF.

V is TRBV5-4 and J is TRBJ2-5; D is ambiguous. The CDR3 contains 13 residues. With 4 bases removed from V and 2 bases from J, the gap between germline ends came to 9 bases. Germline V gives CDR1 SGHNT, CDR2 YYREEE (reference sequence). The CDR3 sequence is CASSAPTQETQYF. The CDR3 nucleotides read TGTGCCAGCAGCGCCCCTACTCAAGAGACCCAGTACTTC.

The genes are TRBV4-3 and TRBJ2-1; D possibly corresponds to TRBD1 (6 bases). Germline values: CDR1 LGHNA, CDR2 YSLEER. The length of the CDR3 is 16 residues. Trimming took off 0 bases at V and 4 bases at J, with 13 bases between the two ends. For the CDR3, the DNA is TGCGCCAGCAGCCAAGATGGGGCAGGGGCGTACAATGAGCAGTTCTTC. This gives the protein CASSQDGAGAYNEQFF.

The chain has TRBV5-4 and TRBJ1-4; D ambiguous. Trimming took off 4 bases at V and 5 bases at J, with 15 bases between the two ends. The CDR3 loop spans 15 amino acids. Germline lookup yields CDR1 SGHNT and CDR2 YYREEE (reference sequence). The CDR3 DNA reads TGTGCCAGCAGCGACCGACACGCTTGGAATGAAAAACTGTTTTTT. It encodes CASSDRHAWNEKLFF.

V gene TRBV14 combines with J gene TRBJ2-7; tentative D call: TRBD2 (6 bases). V lost 4 bases to trimming and J lost 2 bases, with 15 bases between them. The germline CDR1 and CDR2 sequences are SGHDN and FVKESK. This CDR3 spans 15 amino acids. The CDR3 loop is CASSRGVWGTYEQYF. CDR3 DNA: TGTGCCAGCAGCCGGGGGGTTTGGGGGACCTACGAGCAGTACTTC.

The chain has TRBV18 and TRBJ2-6, with 11 bases that match TRBD1. CDR1 is KGHSH and CDR2 is LQKENI in the germline V gene. CDR3 length: 18 residues. Trimming removed 3 bases from V and 0 bases from J; junction bases left unmatched: 4. The CDR3 DNA reads as TGTGCCAGCTCACCGAGGACAGGGGGCTTCTCTGGGGCCAACGTCCTGACTTTC. Protein: CASSPRTGGFSGANVLTF.

CDR3 nucleotides: TGTGCCAGCAGAACGACCCTGGGGCGTAGGGCTGAAGCTTTCTTT. Its translation: CASRTTLGRRAEAFF. The J gene is TRBJ1-1, the V gene TRBV2; maybe TRBD1 (5 bases). V lost 6 bases to trimming and J lost 6 bases, with 20 bases between them. This CDR3 contains 15 residues. In germline, CDR1 is SNHLY, CDR2 FYNNEI. The full variable domain, with the rest looked up from reference TRBV2 and TRBJ1-1, is EPEVTQTPSHQVTQMGQEVILRCVPISNHLYFYWYRQILGQKVEFLVSFYNNEISEKSEIFDDQFSVERPDGSNFTLKIRSTKLEDSAMYFCASRTTLGRRAEAFFGQGTRLTVV.

The J gene is TRBJ2-3, the V gene TRBV9; TRBD2 matches at 8 bases. V lost 0 bases, J lost 0 bases, and 9 bases stayed unmatched. This CDR3 has 18 amino acids. Germline V gene lookup returns CDR1 SGDLS and CDR2 YYNGEE. The CDR3 nucleotides are TGTGCCAGCAGCGTAGGTCTAGCGGGCCGTTCTAGCACAGATACGCAGTATTTT. Protein product: CASSVGLAGRSSTDTQYF.

The chain uses TRBV7-2 and TRBJ2-3, with no clear D. The V and J ends lost 3 bases and 2 bases respectively, with 3 bases between them. Per germline, CDR1 SGHTA and CDR2 FQGNSA. The CDR3 is 12 amino acids. Here the CDR3 DNA reads TGTGCCAGCAGCTTGGCCACAGATACGCAGTATTTT. Translated, it gives CASSLATDTQYF.